The TCR beta chain described here comes from a study of T cells in localized non-small cell lung cancer. Regarding the study as a whole: T cell clonality was highest in uninvolved adjacent lung, above tumor. In the blood, greater T cell density corresponded to longer overall survival. Sequencing involved a lone tumor region, leaving heterogeneity possible. Adjacent lung had a median approximately 57 of the 100 largest tumor clones.

CDR1 KGHSY and CDR2 FQNENV come from the germline V gene. V was cut by 4 bases and J by 6 bases, with 10 bases left in between. This CDR3 has 13 residues. Details on this clone: Its antigen is not known.

Generated by immunoSEQ multiplex PCR, the TCRdb table keeps only in-frame clones and is missing some. This sample has over 70,000 clones, with approximately 90% found just once. The sequence was obtained from a woman aged 40-69 years with stage II squamous cell lung carcinoma. The sample consisted of PBMCs, taken before any cancer treatment. The rearrangement uses TRBV16 and TRBJ1-5; D call uncertain. As DNA, the CDR3 is TGTGCCAGCAGCCCTTATACGGGTCAGCCCCAGCATTTT. The encoded protein is CASSPYTGQPQHF.